This passage covers 9 T cell receptor beta chains from one sample sequenced in a study of metastatic and nonmetastatic thyroid tumors. MiXCR reprocessed the PCR reads for TCRdb. This sample has 20,000 or so clones, with approximately 32% found just once. Each patient went into thyroid surgery without having received any treatment. The sample taken for sequencing was adjacent normal tissue. These receptors came from a female donor with papillary thyroid cancer or a benign thyroid nodule (not recorded which). Some clones in this sample may be carry-over from other donors' samples.

This clone is judged medium-sized. The DNA of the CDR3 is TGCGCCAGCAAGGGACAGGGGGCGGACGAGCAGTACTTC. Translating it yields CASKGQGADEQYF. The rearrangement joins TRBV5-1 to TRBJ2-7; 12 bases match TRBD1. There are 13 residues in the CDR3. V was pared by 6 bases and J by 5 bases, with 3 bases of the junction left unmatched. Germline lookup yields CDR1 SGHRS and CDR2 YFSETQ.

This chain links TRBV11-3 with TRBJ1-1; 8 nucleotides agree with TRBD1. Per the germline V gene, CDR1 is SGHNT and CDR2 is YENEEA. V lost 5 bases, J lost 1 base, and 3 bases stayed unmatched. CDR3 length: 14 amino acids. DNA for the CDR3: TGTGCCAGCAGCGCCGGGACAGGGAACACTGAAGCTTTCTTT. Amino acid sequence: CASSAGTGNTEAFF.

The chain links TRBV4-1 to TRBJ1-5; D is unclear. Germline CDR1 reads MGHRA; CDR2 reads YSYEKL. The CDR3 runs to 12 residues. The germline V and J ends were trimmed by 2 bases and 4 bases, with 3 bases remaining between them. The chain's CDR3 is CASSQPNQPQHF. The CDR3 DNA sequence: TGCGCCAGCAGCCAACCGAATCAGCCCCAGCATTTT.

This chain links TRBV6-2 or TRBV6-3 with TRBJ2-7; 10 bases align to TRBD1. CDR1 and CDR2 (germline): MNHEY, SVGEGT. The J segment lost 2 bases and the V segment lost 2 bases, leaving 0 bases of the junction unmatched. The CDR3 is made up of 14 amino acids. The DNA for the CDR3 is TGTGCCAGCAGTTACGGGACAGGGGCCTACGAGCAGTACTTC. Protein sequence: CASSYGTGAYEQYF.

By proportion, this clone is medium-sized (0.01 to 0.1%). This chain connects TRBV6-5 to TRBJ2-1; a possible D gene is TRBD1 (6 bases). CDR1 MNHEY and CDR2 SVGAGI come from the germline V gene. There are 15 residues in the CDR3. V gave up 2 bases and J gave up 3 bases, with 11 bases separating them. The CDR3, as DNA: TGTGCCAGCAGTTACGTGGCAGGGGTCTACAATGAGCAGTTCTTC. This encodes CASSYVAGVYNEQFF.

Only a few counts were recorded for this clone. The rearrangement links TRBV9 to TRBJ2-5, with D perhaps being TRBD1 or TRBD2 (6 bases each). Per germline, CDR1 SGDLS and CDR2 YYNGEE. The CDR3 sequence is 17 residues long. V gave up 0 bases and J gave up 5 bases, with 20 bases separating them. CDR3 coding DNA: TGTGCCAGCAGCGTAGCTTGGGACGGGAGAGGGGGGGAGACCCAGTACTTC. Translation gives CASSVAWDGRGGETQYF.

This clone was picked up a small number of times. V usage is TRBV29-1 and J usage is TRBJ1-2; D may be TRBD1 (6 bases). Trimming pared 0 bases from V and 7 bases from J, leaving 9 bases between. The V gene's germline CDR1 is SQVTM and CDR2 ANQGSEA. The CDR3 is 12 amino acids. The CDR3 is CSVEEGGVGYTF. The CDR3 region has the DNA TGCAGCGTTGAAGAAGGGGGGGTTGGCTACACCTTC.

V and J are TRBV3-1 and TRBJ2-7, with a tentative D call TRBD2 (6 bases). The CDR3 is 14 residues long. V was clipped by 4 bases and J by 2 bases, with 12 bases between them. The germline V gene encodes CDR1 LGHDT and CDR2 YNNKEL (reference sequence). The CDR3 DNA sequence: TGTGCCAGCAGCCCCGGGACTGGAGCCTACGAGCAGTACTTC. It translates to CASSPGTGAYEQYF.

The genes are TRBV20-1 and TRBJ2-5, with D possibly being TRBD2 (5 bases). The V gene lost 6 bases and the J gene lost 5 bases, with 19 bases spanning the gap. The CDR3 contains 14 residues. Germline loops: CDR1 DFQATT, CDR2 SNEGSKA (reference sequence). CDR3 bases: TGCAGTGCACGCCGGGCCCTCGGGGTTGAGACCCAGTACTTC. Its translation is CSARRALGVETQYF.